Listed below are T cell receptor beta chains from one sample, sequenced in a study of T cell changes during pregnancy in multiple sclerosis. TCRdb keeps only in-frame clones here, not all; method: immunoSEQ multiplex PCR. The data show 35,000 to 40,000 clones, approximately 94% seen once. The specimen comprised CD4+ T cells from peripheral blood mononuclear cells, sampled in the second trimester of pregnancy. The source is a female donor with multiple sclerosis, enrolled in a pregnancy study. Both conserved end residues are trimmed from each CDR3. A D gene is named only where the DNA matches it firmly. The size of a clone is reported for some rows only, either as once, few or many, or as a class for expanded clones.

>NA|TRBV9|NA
ASSLGLAGYEQY
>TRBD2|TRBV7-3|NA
ASSPSSGRGLAGAYEQY
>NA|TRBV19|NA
ASSHPTGTNTGELF
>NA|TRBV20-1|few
SWLAKNIQY
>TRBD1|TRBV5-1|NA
ASSLGTGAKETQY
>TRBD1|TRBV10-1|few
ASRGQGMNTEAF
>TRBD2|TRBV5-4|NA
ASSSGLAGGNEQF
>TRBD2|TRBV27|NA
ASSLTSGLEQF
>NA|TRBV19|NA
ASSSGLAYEQY
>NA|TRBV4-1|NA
ASSQAPLNQPQH
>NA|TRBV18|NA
ASSPRTDEKLF
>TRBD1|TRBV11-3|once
ASSRTGAHNEQF
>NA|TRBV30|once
AWSVPGVRGTEAF
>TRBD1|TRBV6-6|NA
ASSYSEGGNEQY
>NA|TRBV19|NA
ASSFGSGDGYT
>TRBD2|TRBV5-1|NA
ASSLASGSGTSAN
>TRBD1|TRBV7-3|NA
ASSFRGRSGELF
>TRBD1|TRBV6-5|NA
ASSLRQGAVGELF
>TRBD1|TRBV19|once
ASRPTGGWGYGYT
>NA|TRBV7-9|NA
ASSLAPSENYGYT
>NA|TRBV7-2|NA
ASSLLYEQY
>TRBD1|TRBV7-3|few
ASSPDRGNTGELF
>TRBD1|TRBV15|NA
ATSPRSTGLGYT
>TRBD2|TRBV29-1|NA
SADPASGPSEQF
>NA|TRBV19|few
ASSIQGSNQPQH
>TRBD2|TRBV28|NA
ASSGLAPYYEQY
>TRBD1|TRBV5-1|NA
ASSHGTANTEAF
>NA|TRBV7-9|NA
ASSPTHEAF
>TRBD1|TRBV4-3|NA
ASSPDGQGVPYEQY